Below are 25 T cell receptor beta chains sequenced from a single sample in a study of cytomegalovirus exposure and HLA in healthy donors. Sequencing was performed with immunoSEQ multiplex PCR; in TCRdb, only in-frame clones are kept and a portion is missing. The profile shows around 50,000 clones, just over 90% of them singletons. Sequences were obtained from PBMCs. Receptors originate from a woman aged 18-29 years in good health and CMV-seronegative.

The CDR3 DNA sequence: TGCAGCGTCCCGATCACTAGCAGCGGTATCGATCGGGAGACCCAGTACTTC. As protein: CSVPITSSGIDRETQYF. The chain uses TRBV29-1 and TRBJ2-5; TRBD2 might be the D (6 bases). The CDR3 length is 17 residues. The germline V and J ends were trimmed by 6 bases and 5 bases, with 28 bases remaining between them. CDR1 and CDR2 (germline): SQVTM, ANQGSEA.

J is TRBJ1-2 and V is TRBV11-2, with 8 nucleotides matching TRBD1. CDR1 is SGHAT and CDR2 is FQNNGV in the germline V gene. The CDR3 consists of 13 residues. The V and J ends lost 2 bases and 7 bases, in that order; junction bases with no gene match: 3. For the CDR3, the DNA is TGTGCCAGCAGCTTACCAGGGGGCGGTGGCTACACCTTC. Its translation is CASSLPGGGGYTF.

This rearrangement joins TRBV20-1 to TRBJ2-5, with D possibly being TRBD1 (5 bases). The V end lost 7 bases, the J end lost 5 bases, and 11 bases lay between the germline ends. Germline V CDR1 and CDR2: DFQATT, SNEGSKA (reference sequence). This CDR3 is built from 11 residues. CDR3 loop: CSGRRQETQYF. DNA for the CDR3: TGCAGTGGTCGTCGACAGGAGACCCAGTACTTC.

This clone was seen only once. The gene calls are TRBV6-6 and TRBJ2-7; D perhaps matches TRBD2 (6 bases). Germline CDR1 and CDR2: MNHNY and SVGAGI (reference sequence). CDR3 length: 14 amino acids. The V end lost 7 bases, the J end lost 6 bases, and 19 bases lay between the germline ends. This CDR3 is CASIKGGMGGEQYV. CDR3 DNA: TGTGCCAGCATTAAGGGCGGGATGGGTGGCGAGCAGTACGTC.

This chain's CDR3 is CASSSTGYEQYV. CDR3 DNA: TGTGCCAGCAGCTCAACAGGCTACGAGCAGTACGTC. This chain links TRBV7-9 with TRBJ2-7, with a possible D match to TRBD1 (5 bases). Trimming stripped 4 bases from V and 3 bases from J, with 7 bases between. Germline V gene lookup returns CDR1 SEHNR and CDR2 FQNEAQ (reference sequence). The length of the CDR3 is 12 residues.

The chain employs TRBV2 and TRBJ2-3, with TRBD1 matching over 9 bases. The CDR3 is made up of 15 amino acids. Germline lookup yields CDR1 SNHLY and CDR2 FYNNEI. Unmatched junction bases numbered 8, after V lost 6 bases and J lost 4 bases. CDR3 sequence (DNA): TGTGCCAGCAGACAGGGGACAGGGAGCGCAGATACGCAGTATTTT. Residues: CASRQGTGSADTQYF.

The chain combines TRBV7-6 with TRBJ2-7; 10 nucleotides match TRBD1. The CDR3 sequence is 15 residues long. Germline-derived CDR1 and CDR2 are SGHVS and FNYEAQ. V was clipped by 4 bases and J by 4 bases; unmatched bases: 7. The CDR3 region is CASSSEWTGGYEQYF. The CDR3 DNA sequence: TGTGCCAGCAGCTCGGAGTGGACAGGGGGGTACGAGCAGTACTTC. Together with reference TRBV7-6 and TRBJ2-7, the CDR3 gives the full variable domain: GAGVSQSPRYKVTKRGQDVALRCDPISGHVSLYWYRQALGQGPEFLTYFNYEAQQDKSGLPNDRFSAERPEGSISTLTIQRTEQRDSAMYRCASSSEWTGGYEQYFGPGTRLTVT.

This chain links TRBV9 with TRBJ2-3; tentatively, D is TRBD2 (5 bases). The length of the CDR3 is 15 residues. Germline lookup yields CDR1 SGDLS and CDR2 YYNGEE. The V end lost 3 bases, the J end lost 6 bases, and 17 bases lay between the germline ends. The CDR3 region is CASSGLASSADTQYF. The CDR3 region has the DNA TGTGCCAGCAGCGGTTTAGCGAGTTCGGCCGATACGCAGTATTTT.

The CDR3 DNA is TGTGCCAGCAGTTACTTGGGACAGGGAAGCACAGATACGCAGTATTTT. As protein: CASSYLGQGSTDTQYF. V gene TRBV6-5 combines with J gene TRBJ2-3; 9 bases are a match to TRBD1. Germline V CDR1 and CDR2: MNHEY, SVGAGI. The V gene end was trimmed by 1 base and the J gene end by 0 bases; junction bases not matched to a gene: 2. The CDR3 runs 16 residues.

The chain carries TRBV14 and TRBJ2-5; maybe TRBD2 (5 bases). The CDR3 has 16 amino acids. Germline values: CDR1 SGHDN, CDR2 FVKESK. V lost 2 bases, J lost 4 bases, and 17 bases lay in between. CDR3 nucleotide sequence: TGTGCCAGCAGCCAAAGCCTTGGGTTAGCGCGAGAGACCCAGTACTTC. Its protein product is CASSQSLGLARETQYF.

The DNA of the CDR3 is TGTGCCAGCAGCCCGGGCCTAGCGGGAGGGCCGTACAATGAGCAGTTCTTC. Translated, it gives CASSPGLAGGPYNEQFF. The chain has TRBV14 and TRBJ2-1; 12 bases line up with TRBD2. The J segment lost 4 bases and the V segment lost 4 bases, leaving 8 bases of the junction unmatched. CDR3 length equals 17 residues. CDR1 and CDR2 (germline): SGHDN, FVKESK.

V gene TRBV7-3 combines with J gene TRBJ1-6, with 8 bases fitting TRBD1. J gave up 10 bases and V 5 bases, and 7 bases lay outside the gene matches. The CDR3 totals 14 residues. CDR1 SGHTA and CDR2 FQGTGA come from the germline V gene. The CDR3 is CASSLDRGGSPLHF. Written as DNA, the CDR3 is TGTGCCAGCAGCCTAGACAGGGGAGGCTCACCCCTCCACTTT. The full variable domain, its missing parts supplied by reference TRBV7-3 and TRBJ1-6, is GAGVSQTPSNKVTEKGKYVELRCDPISGHTALYWYRQSLGQGPEFLIYFQGTGAADDSGLPNDRFFAVRPEGSVSTLKIQRTERGDSAVYLCASSLDRGGSPLHFGNGTRLTVT.

The chain combines TRBV6-4 with TRBJ2-3; TRBD2 might be the D (5 bases). The CDR3 runs to 14 residues. The germline V gene has CDR1 MRHNA and CDR2 SNTAGT. The V gene lost 4 bases and the J gene lost 5 bases, with 13 bases spanning the gap. In DNA form, the CDR3 reads TGTGCCAGCAGTGTCGGGGTTTCGGGAGATACGCAGTATTTT. This translates into CASSVGVSGDTQYF.

This clone was counted a single time. The rearrangement joins TRBV7-3 to TRBJ2-5; possibly TRBD1 for D (6 bases). The CDR3 has 13 residues. V lost 4 bases and J 5 bases, leaving 11 bases between the germline ends. Germline-derived CDR1 and CDR2 are SGHTA and FQGTGA. CDR3 DNA sequence: TGTGCCAGCAGCTCAGGGGTAGGGGAGACCCAGTACTTC. As protein: CASSSGVGETQYF.

The V call is TRBV7-2, the J call TRBJ1-2; D gene unclear. The V end was cut by 2 bases, the J end by 8 bases, with 15 bases between. The germline V gene has CDR1 SGHTA and CDR2 FQGNSA. This CDR3 is 14 amino acids long. This CDR3 is CASSLRLSTYGYTF. The CDR3 DNA follows: TGTGCCAGCAGCTTAAGGCTTAGCACCTACGGCTACACCTTC. Variable domain in full (rest from reference TRBV7-2 and TRBJ1-2): GAGVSQSPSNKVTEKGKDVELRCDPISGHTALYWYRQSLGQGLEFLIYFQGNSAPDKSGLPSDRFSAERTGGSVSTLTIQRTQQEDSAVYLCASSLRLSTYGYTFGSGTRLTVV.

The rearrangement links TRBV7-2 to TRBJ1-1, with 8 positions matching TRBD1. After removal of 4 bases from V and 4 bases from J, the junction contained 8 bases not matched to a gene. This CDR3 contains 15 residues. Germline loops: CDR1 SGHTA, CDR2 FQGNSA. This CDR3 reads CASSSRTGFGTEAFF. The CDR3 coding sequence is TGTGCCAGCAGCTCGAGGACAGGGTTCGGCACTGAAGCTTTCTTT.

This clone was seen just once. The V and J genes are TRBV4-1 and TRBJ1-6; TRBD1 matches 10 bases. Germline values: CDR1 MGHRA, CDR2 YSYEKL. There are 18 residues in the CDR3. V was pared by 0 bases and J by 7 bases, with 9 bases of the junction left unmatched. The CDR3 coding sequence is TGCGCCAGCAGCCAAGATCGACAGGGGGCAAGGGGGAATTCACCCCTCCACTTT. This codes for CASSQDRQGARGNSPLHF.

This clone occurred once. V usage is TRBV1 and J usage is TRBJ2-7; the tabulated D call, TRBD2, remains unverified against the DNA. TRBV1 is assigned pseudogene status. The CDR3 contains 16 residues. The CDR3 spells CTSSQAGLAVPREQYV. The CDR3 DNA sequence: TGCACCAGCAGCCAAGCGGGACTAGCGGTCCCCCGGGAGCAGTACGTC.

The V gene is TRBV27, the J gene TRBJ1-6; the D gene is possibly TRBD1 (5 bases). V dropped 5 bases and J dropped 8 bases, with 13 bases sitting between them. The germline V gene encodes CDR1 MNHEY and CDR2 SMNVEV (reference sequence). The CDR3 contains 14 residues. The CDR3 bases are TGTGCCAGCAGTAAGGGGATCCTAGATTCACCCCTCCACTTT. Encoded protein: CASSKGILDSPLHF.

The rearrangement uses TRBV7-2 and TRBJ2-7, with 7 bases fitting TRBD1. Germline lookup yields CDR1 SGHTA and CDR2 FQGNSA. V shed 5 bases and J 3 bases; nucleotides not matched to a gene: 7. The CDR3 is 14 amino acids. The CDR3 loop reads CASSPGGSSYEQYF. In nucleotides, the CDR3 is TGTGCCAGCAGCCCAGGGGGTAGTAGCTACGAGCAGTACTTC.

The sample holds a few counts of this clone. V is TRBV5-6 and J is TRBJ1-5; no definite D call. The CDR3 is 14 residues long. From germline, CDR1 is SGHDT and CDR2 YYEEEE. The ends were cut back, 0 bases at V and 2 bases at J, with 6 bases in the middle. CDR3: CASSLAPGNQPQHF. Here the CDR3 DNA reads TGTGCCAGCAGCTTGGCGCCAGGCAATCAGCCCCAGCATTTT.

The chain recombines TRBV5-6 with TRBJ1-1; 7 nucleotides agree with TRBD1. V shed 4 bases, J shed 4 bases, and the junction held 7 bases outside the gene matches. Germline V lookup: CDR1 SGHDT, CDR2 YYEEEE. The CDR3 has 14 amino acids. The CDR3 loop is CASSKQGPGTEAFF. The CDR3 coding sequence is TGTGCCAGCAGCAAACAGGGGCCGGGCACTGAAGCTTTCTTT.

The rearrangement joins TRBV9 to TRBJ2-1, with 8 nucleotides matching TRBD2. CDR3 length equals 19 residues. After removal of 0 bases from V and 5 bases from J, the junction contained 16 bases not matched to a gene. From germline, CDR1 is SGDLS and CDR2 YYNGEE. CDR3 sequence (DNA): TGTGCCAGCAGCGTAGCGGGGGGGCGACGGACTCGCTTTGACAATGAGCAGTTCTTC. Protein sequence: CASSVAGGRRTRFDNEQFF.

The chain uses TRBV28 and TRBJ2-2; TRBD1 is a possible D gene (8 bases). This CDR3 region has 16 residues. The germline V and J ends were trimmed by 7 bases and 3 bases, with 18 bases remaining between them. Germline CDR1 is MDHEN and CDR2 is SYDVKM. CDR3 in amino acids: CASTGRRTGYTGELFF. DNA for the CDR3: TGTGCCAGCACCGGGAGGAGGACAGGGTACACCGGGGAGCTGTTTTTT.

This clone appeared many times. This chain connects TRBV4-3 to TRBJ2-1, with 11 nucleotides matching TRBD1. Germline values: CDR1 LGHNA, CDR2 YSLEER. The trim removed 1 base at V and 6 bases at J, leaving 5 bases unmatched. The CDR3 sequence is 16 residues long. The CDR3 spells CASSQASGTGGNEQFF. Here the CDR3 DNA reads TGCGCCAGCAGCCAAGCATCCGGGACAGGGGGCAATGAGCAGTTCTTC.